This T cell receptor (beta chain) emerged from a study of T cells in localized non-small cell lung cancer. J gave up 6 bases and V 1 base, and 11 bases lay outside the gene matches. There are 17 residues in the CDR3. Germline V CDR1 and CDR2: SGHRS, YFSETQ. Some clones are missing from TCRdb's copy, which holds only in-frame ones; the method was immunoSEQ multiplex PCR. The sample lists 130,000 or so clones; 70% to 90% were seen once. The sequence was collected from a female donor at least 60 years old with stage I lung adenocarcinoma. Sample: peripheral blood, taken before any cancer treatment. The chain employs TRBV5-1 and TRBJ2-3; TRBD2 agrees at 10 bases. The CDR3 nucleotides read TGCGCCAGCAGCTTGATGTCTAGCGGGAGTGCAAGGGATACGCAGTATTTT. Protein sequence: CASSLMSSGSARDTQYF.